A selection of T cell receptor beta chains follows, all from one sample in a study of CD8 T cells in ankylosing spondylitis. TCRdb re-called the 5' RACE reads through MiXCR, storing one row per CDR3 protein. The table has a few hundred thousand distinct CDR3 sequences, more than 9% seen once. Sequenced material: blood, either unsorted or a sorted T cell fraction (not recorded which). The receptors derive from a female donor with ankylosing spondylitis or in good health (not recorded which). Each CDR3 is given with its conserved first and last residue. Each record gives: J gene, clone size, V gene, D gene, CDR3 DNA, CDR3 protein. The D gene is left open where the match is weak. The size field is filled for only some rows; it gives once, few, many or a size class.

TRBJ2-1 many TRBV9 TRBD2 TGTGCCAGCAGCGTAGCTCCAGCGGGGGGGTACGGTCAGCAGTTCTTC CASSVAPAGGYGQQFF
TRBJ2-7 many TRBV6-6 TRBD1 TGTGCCAGCAGTCAGGACAGGGCCTACGAGCAGTACTTC CASSQDRAYEQYF
TRBJ1-4 many TRBV5-1 TRBD1 TGCGCCAGCAGCCGCCGACAGGGTCAGGAAAAACTGTTTTTT CASSRRQGQEKLFF
TRBJ1-2 - TRBV3-1 - TGTGCCAGCAGCCAAGACATACAGGGAGGCTATGGCTACACCTTC CASSQDIQGGYGYTF
TRBJ2-2 many TRBV7-6 - TGTGCCAGCAGTGAGTCAAGCCGGGGAGCCGGGGAGCTGTTTTTT CASSESSRGAGELFF
TRBJ1-6 many TRBV5-6 - TGTGCCAGCAGCCCGGGACACCAGAATTCACCCCTCCACTTT CASSPGHQNSPLHF
TRBJ2-7 - TRBV18 - TGTGCCAGCTCACTGGCCCGGGCGGGCTACGAGCAGTACTTC CASSLARAGYEQYF
TRBJ1-5 few TRBV6-1 - TGTGCCAGCAGTCCCTCAGGGGTTGTGGGCAATCAGCCCCAGCATTTT CASSPSGVVGNQPQHF
TRBJ2-3 many TRBV5-5 TRBD2 TGTGCCAGCAGCTCACTCCTGGGGCTAGCGGGATCAGATACGCAGTATTTT CASSSLLGLAGSDTQYF
TRBJ2-2 many TRBV5-1 - TGCGCCAGCAGCTCGACAACTAACACCGGGGAGCTGTTTTTT CASSSTTNTGELFF
TRBJ2-2 few TRBV2 - TGTGCCAGCAGACAGATAAACACCGGGGAGCTGTTTTTT CASRQINTGELFF
TRBJ1-2 many TRBV20-1 - TGCAGTGCTAGACCTATCGGGACAAACCTTTTCTATGGCTACACCTTC CSARPIGTNLFYGYTF
TRBJ2-1 few TRBV7-3 TRBD2 TGTGCCAGCAGCCTACGACTAGCGCCGACCTACAATGAGCAGTTCTTC CASSLRLAPTYNEQFF
TRBJ2-7 many TRBV28 TRBD1 TGCGCCAGCAGCTTGGCCGGGACAGGGGGCTACGAGCAGTACTTC CASSLAGTGGYEQYF
TRBJ2-3 many TRBV7-9 - TGTGCCAGCACTTCGTCGGGTACGCAGTATTTT CASTSSGTQYF
TRBJ1-2 few TRBV18 - TGTGCCAGCTCACCGAGACGGACAGTTGAGGGCTACACCTTC CASSPRRTVEGYTF
TRBJ2-3 many TRBV18 - TGTGCCAGCTCAGTGGTAGAAAGGCAGTATTTT CASSVVERQYF
TRBJ2-3 many TRBV4-1 TRBD2 TGCGCCAGCAGCCAAGAGGCGGTAGCGGGGGATATCACAGATACGCAGTATTTT CASSQEAVAGDITDTQYF
TRBJ2-1 many TRBV21-1 - TGTGCCAGTAACCTAGCCGGTGAGCAGTTCTTC CASNLAGEQFF
TRBJ2-2 few TRBV15 TRBD2 TGTGCCACCAGCAGGGCCGGACTAGCGATGGCCACCGGGGAGCTGTTTTTT CATSRAGLAMATGELFF
TRBJ2-5 many TRBV20-1 - TGCAGTGCTTCGCTCGGGATTGGGGAGACCCAGTACTTC CSASLGIGETQYF
TRBJ2-2 - TRBV7-2 - TGTGCCAGCAGCTCAAGAGAGTACACCGGGGAGCTGTTTTTT CASSSREYTGELFF
TRBJ2-7 few TRBV7-8 - TGTGCCAGCAGCTTATATGGCAGGACCCCACAAGGAAACTACGAGCAGTACTTC CASSLYGRTPQGNYEQYF
TRBJ1-1 many TRBV12-3/TRBV12-4 TRBD1 TGTGCCAGCAGGCCCAGGACAGGGGCTGGAGCTTTCTTT CASRPRTGAGAFF
TRBJ2-1 many TRBV28 - TGTGCCAGCAGTTCCCCCCCCCACAATGAGCAGTTCTTC CASSSPPHNEQFF
TRBJ2-5 few TRBV20-1 - TGCAGTGCTAGCGACAGTCGGGAGACCCAGTACTTC CSASDSRETQYF
TRBJ1-1 many TRBV5-1 - TGCGCCAGCAGCTTGGGCAGGGTAGGCACTGAAGCTTTCTTT CASSLGRVGTEAFF
TRBJ2-1 many TRBV29-1 - TGCAGCGTTGAGGGGAGGCCCAATGAGCAGTTCTTC CSVEGRPNEQFF
TRBJ2-1 many TRBV6-5 TRBD2 TGTGCCAGCAGTTACCGGACTAGGCAGTTCTTC CASSYRTRQFF
TRBJ2-3 many TRBV20-1 TRBD1 TGCAGTGCTAGAGTTAATGGCTACAGGGGTACAGATACGCAGTATTTT CSARVNGYRGTDTQYF
TRBJ2-7 many TRBV12-3/TRBV12-4 - TGTGCCAGCAGGAGAACCCAAGTCGGAGAGCAGTACTTC CASRRTQVGEQYF
TRBJ1-3 few TRBV29-1 TRBD1 TGCAGCGTTGAAGCCCCTCTACAGGGGCTGGCTGGAAACACCATATATTTT CSVEAPLQGLAGNTIYF
TRBJ2-1 once TRBV12-3/TRBV12-4 TRBD2 TGTGCCAGCAGGGCCGAGCTAGCGGAAAACAATGAGCAGTTCTTC CASRAELAENNEQFF
TRBJ2-2 few TRBV7-2 - TGTGCCAGCAGCCCTACAGGGTCCTCCGGGGAGCTGTTTTTT CASSPTGSSGELFF
TRBJ1-1 - TRBV7-9 - TGTGCCAGCAATTACCGGGGGAACGCTGAAGCTTTCTTT CASNYRGNAEAFF
TRBJ1-1 few TRBV28 TRBD1 TGTGCCAGCAGTACCCTGACAGGGGCTGAAGCTTTCTTT CASSTLTGAEAFF
TRBJ2-3 many TRBV27 TRBD2 TGTGCCAGTTTCGGCGGGAGGGCGAGGGATACGCAGTATTTT CASFGGRARDTQYF
TRBJ2-7 many TRBV20-1 - TGCAGTGCTAGAGATTTGGACCTTTCGGGGCAGTACTTC CSARDLDLSGQYF
TRBJ2-7 many TRBV6-2/TRBV6-3 TRBD2 TGTGCCAGCAGTTACTCCGGGCGGGAGTCGGGTGAGCAGTACTTC CASSYSGRESGEQYF
TRBJ1-1 many TRBV5-1 TRBD1 TGCGCCAGCAGCTACTCCAGGGGGATCGGTGAAGCTTTCTTT CASSYSRGIGEAFF
TRBJ2-5 many TRBV6-1 - TGTGCCAGCAGACTAGCCGGGGTCGGGGAGACCCAGTACTTC CASRLAGVGETQYF
TRBJ2-7 few TRBV19 - TGTGCCAGTAGTATCTTGGGGGGGGGCAGTGCCTCCTACGAGCAGTACTTC CASSILGGGSASYEQYF
TRBJ2-7 few TRBV7-9 TRBD2 TGTGCCAGCAGCACGCGAACCGGGACTAGCGGCACCTACGAGCAGTACTTC CASSTRTGTSGTYEQYF
TRBJ2-1 few TRBV12-3/TRBV12-4 TRBD2 TGTGCCAGCACGGGCGGGGGGGCCACCTTCTACAATGAGCAGTTCTTC CASTGGGATFYNEQFF
TRBJ2-3 many TRBV5-1 - TGCGCCAGCCGCGACAGCCCCGCAGATACGCAGTATTTT CASRDSPADTQYF
TRBJ2-3 - TRBV28 TRBD1 TGTGCCAGCACCCCGGACAGGGTTTTGAATACGCAGTATTTT CASTPDRVLNTQYF
TRBJ2-4 many TRBV9 - TGTGCCAGCAGCGTAGATCCGGGGGCGTCTGTCAAAAACATTCAGTACTTC CASSVDPGASVKNIQYF
TRBJ2-2 many TRBV12-3/TRBV12-4 TRBD1 TGTGCCAGCACTCAGACAGGGGTTAATACCGGGGAGCTGTTTTTT CASTQTGVNTGELFF
TRBJ2-3 many TRBV6-5 - TGTGCCAGCAGTTACGACGGGACTAGCACAGATACGCAGTATTTT CASSYDGTSTDTQYF
TRBJ2-5 - TRBV7-2 TRBD2 TGTGCCAGCAGCTTAGCGGGGACTAGCGGGAGGGGACGGCAGACCCAGTACTTC CASSLAGTSGRGRQTQYF
TRBJ1-5 many TRBV5-1 TRBD1 TGCGCCAGCAGCTTGGGGACAGGGGACAGCAATCAGCCCCAGCATTTT CASSLGTGDSNQPQHF